These 9 T cell receptor beta chains originate from one sample sequenced in a study of blood T cells in healthy people across ages. Next came a second PCR, run for about 6 to 12 cycles, which used a sample-barcoded 5' primer along with a J-beta primer mix. TCRdb passed the 5' RACE reads through MiXCR, listing each CDR3 protein once. The profile covers 1.5 million to 2 million distinct CDR3 sequences, with roughly 28% appearing a single time and 7% to 9% taken by the ten largest. The material sequenced was blood. The source is a woman aged 25 to 45 in good health.

This clonotype has a handful of counts. The chain links TRBV5-1 to TRBJ2-1, with 9 nucleotides matching TRBD1. This CDR3 is built from 17 residues. J was trimmed by 5 bases and V by 4 bases; bases with no gene match: 13. The germline V gene encodes CDR1 SGHRS and CDR2 YFSETQ. The CDR3 protein is CASSRTLGTGYDNEQFF. CDR3 coding DNA: TGCGCCAGCAGCCGCACTCTCGGGACAGGGTACGACAATGAGCAGTTCTTC.

CDR3 sequence (DNA): TGTGCCAGCAGCCTTGGTGAGGGACGGAATAATTCACCCCTCCACTTT. It translates to CASSLGEGRNNSPLHF. The chain is built from TRBV11-1 and TRBJ1-6; D may be TRBD1 (5 bases). The CDR3 extends over 16 amino acids. Germline V gives CDR1 SGHAT, CDR2 FQDESV (reference sequence). The germline V and J ends were trimmed by 5 bases and 5 bases, with 16 bases remaining between them.

The rearrangement links TRBV12-3 or TRBV12-4 to TRBJ1-2; 7 bases fit TRBD1. V was clipped by 5 bases and J by 11 bases; unmatched bases: 14. This CDR3 comprises 14 residues. The CDR3 DNA reads TGTGCCAGCAGTCTTGGGACAGCCGGTGGCGGGTACACCTTC. Protein product: CASSLGTAGGGYTF.

This clonotype appeared a few times. The rearrangement uses TRBV12-5 and TRBJ2-1; 7 bases align to TRBD1. Unmatched junction bases numbered 15, after V lost 5 bases and J lost 5 bases. CDR1 is LGHNT, CDR2 FRNRAP, per germline. The CDR3 has 17 amino acids. The DNA for the CDR3 is TGTGCTAGTGGTCTTGGAGGAGGACAGGTTATTCACAATGAGCAGTTCTTC. Its translation is CASGLGGGQVIHNEQFF.

This chain links TRBV7-3 with TRBJ1-2, with D possibly TRBD1 on 6 matching bases. This CDR3 contains 14 residues. The ends were cut back, 0 bases at V and 6 bases at J, with 11 bases in the middle. Germline values: CDR1 SGHTA, CDR2 FQGTGA. The CDR3 DNA reads TGTGCCAGCAGCTTAACTGTGGGGGGCGATGGCTACACCTTC. Translated, it gives CASSLTVGGDGYTF.

In its sample, this clonotype was seen a few times. This chain links TRBV7-2 with TRBJ2-3; 9 nucleotides agree with TRBD2. V lost 3 bases, J lost 3 bases, and 7 bases stayed unmatched. The CDR3 sequence is 16 residues long. Per the germline V gene, CDR1 is SGHTA and CDR2 is FQGNSA. This chain's CDR3 is CASSFSSGSSTDTQYF. The DNA for the CDR3 is TGTGCCAGCAGCTTTAGTAGCGGGAGTAGTACAGATACGCAGTATTTT.

This clonotype was seen just once. The V and J genes are TRBV7-9 and TRBJ2-6, with a weak D call TRBD1 (5 bases). In germline, CDR1 is SEHNR, CDR2 FQNEAQ (reference sequence). V was trimmed by 4 bases and J by 3 bases, leaving 16 bases between them. CDR3 length: 17 residues. CDR3 DNA sequence: TGTGCCAGCAGCTGGTGGCAGGGAAACGGTGGGGCCAACGTCCTGACTTTC. Protein: CASSWWQGNGGANVLTF.

The sample holds a few counts of this clonotype. The chain uses TRBV7-2 and TRBJ1-2, with a weak D call TRBD1 (5 bases). The CDR3 has 14 amino acids. Germline V gene sequence: CDR1 SGHTA, CDR2 FQGNSA. V dropped 1 base and J dropped 4 bases, with 10 bases sitting between them. The CDR3 sequence is CASSLEGRAYGYTF. In nucleotides, the CDR3 is TGTGCCAGCAGCTTAGAGGGCAGGGCCTATGGCTACACCTTC.

This clonotype was observed many times. The chain has TRBV29-1 and TRBJ1-4; maybe TRBD1 (5 bases). The CDR3 sequence is 12 residues long. V lost 7 bases and J lost 4, with 10 bases in between. The germline V gene has CDR1 SQVTM and CDR2 ANQGSEA. The CDR3 loop reads CSGRGDNEKLFF. The CDR3 region has the DNA TGCAGCGGTAGGGGCGATAATGAAAAACTGTTTTTT.